One sample yielded the 26 T cell receptor beta chains listed below, sequenced in a study of T cells in Graves' hyperthyroidism and ophthalmopathy. Amplified regions were TCR beta CDR3 sequences from RNA transcripts. Primed by the HTBI set, a first-round RT-PCR was run on the TCR CDR3. TCRdb redid the calling of the multiplex PCR reads with MiXCR, one entry per CDR3 protein. The profile covers 650,000 to 850,000 distinct CDR3 sequences, with around 20% appearing a single time and about a sixth taken by the ten largest. The specimen was blood. The receptors come from a woman aged 45-59 years with Graves' hyperthyroidism that later progressed to Graves' ophthalmopathy.

The rearrangement joins TRBV19 to TRBJ1-1; D remains ambiguous. This CDR3 spans 13 amino acids. The V end was cut by 3 bases, the J end by 0 bases, with 5 bases between. CDR1 and CDR2 (germline): LNHDA, SQIVND (reference sequence). The CDR3 nucleotides are TGTGCCAGTAGTATCGTGGTGAACACTGAAGCTTTCTTT. It is translated as CASSIVVNTEAFF.

This chain joins TRBV19 and TRBJ1-2, with a tentative D call TRBD1 (6 bases). The CDR3 totals 14 residues. From germline, CDR1 is LNHDA and CDR2 SQIVND (reference sequence). V shed 4 bases and J shed 5 bases, with 14 bases lying between them. CDR3 coding DNA: TGTGCCAGTAGTACCGAACAGGGCCTATATGGCTACACCTTC. It encodes CASSTEQGLYGYTF.

This clonotype was recorded at least ten times. The V and J genes are TRBV20-1 and TRBJ2-5; D unresolved. V gave up 4 bases and J gave up 0 bases, with 12 bases separating them. The germline V gene encodes CDR1 DFQATT and CDR2 SNEGSKA (reference sequence). The CDR3 spans 14 residues. The CDR3 DNA is TGCAGTGCTACCTCAAGAAAGTACCAAGAGACCCAGTACTTC. Translated: CSATSRKYQETQYF.

This clonotype occurred many times. This sequence joins TRBV3-1 and TRBJ1-1; 11 nucleotides match TRBD1. CDR1 LGHDT and CDR2 YNNKEL come from the germline V gene (reference sequence). There are 16 residues in the CDR3. V gave up 2 bases and J gave up 3 bases; unmatched junction bases: 5. The CDR3 reads CASSQWTGGTHTEAFF. The CDR3 DNA sequence: TGTGCCAGCAGCCAATGGACAGGGGGCACACACACTGAAGCTTTCTTT.

J is TRBJ2-7 and V is TRBV28; tentatively, D is TRBD1 or TRBD2 (6 bases each). Trimming took off 8 bases at V and 3 bases at J, with 23 bases between the two ends. The germline V gene encodes CDR1 MDHEN and CDR2 SYDVKM. This CDR3 has 16 amino acids. The DNA for the CDR3 is TGTGCCAGCGACGGAGGCTTCGGGGGCAGGTACTACGAGCAGTACTTC. This codes for CASDGGFGGRYYEQYF. Variable domain in full (rest from reference TRBV28 and TRBJ2-7): DVKVTQSSRYLVKRTGEKVFLECVQDMDHENMFWYRQDPGLGLRLIYFSYDVKMKEKGDIPEGYSVSREKKERFSLILESASTNQTSMYLCASDGGFGGRYYEQYFGPGTRLTVT.

This chain joins TRBV7-9 and TRBJ1-2, with unresolved D. The V end lost 6 bases, the J end lost 2 bases, and 19 bases lay between the germline ends. Germline loops: CDR1 SEHNR, CDR2 FQNEAQ (reference sequence). The CDR3 contains 16 residues. CDR3 sequence (DNA): TGTGCCAGCAGTTCAACACTGACGGTGAACAACTATGGCTACACCTTC. Protein product: CASSSTLTVNNYGYTF.

The chain uses TRBV6-1 and TRBJ2-7; the match to TRBD2 covers 12 bases. The CDR3 is 15 amino acids. J lost 5 bases, V lost 5 bases, and 7 bases had no gene match. In germline, CDR1 is MNHNS, CDR2 SASEGT. CDR3 coding DNA: TGTGCCAGCAGTCGTCGACTAGCGGGGGAGGACGAGCAGTACTTC. Translated: CASSRRLAGEDEQYF.

Concerning this clonotype itself: This may be a read error: a much more frequent sequence differs by one nucleotide. No conserved phenylalanine or tryptophan is present at the end of the CDR3, so a read error is the likely explanation. V usage is TRBV7-3 and J usage is TRBJ2-1; unclear D gene. This CDR3 region has 13 residues. With 5 bases removed from V and 3 bases from J, the gap between germline ends came to 8 bases. The germline gives CDR1 SGHTA, CDR2 FQGTGA. CDR3 loop: CASSPSNYNEQFS. The CDR3 DNA reads as TGTGCCAGCAGCCCCTCCAACTACAATGAGCAGTTCTCC.

This clonotype has at least ten counts. The J gene is TRBJ1-2, the V gene TRBV6-1; a possible D gene is TRBD1 (5 bases). CDR1 and CDR2 (germline): MNHNS, SASEGT. V gave up 5 bases and J gave up 4 bases, with 17 bases separating them. The CDR3 covers 15 residues. DNA of the CDR3: TGTGCCAGCAGTACCCGCGGGGACCGGGGCTATGGCTACACCTTC. Its protein product is CASSTRGDRGYGYTF.

The chain links TRBV9 to TRBJ1-2, with D maybe TRBD1 (5 bases). The CDR3 is 15 residues long. Trimming pared 1 base from V and 0 bases from J, leaving 10 bases between. Looked up from germline, CDR1 is SGDLS and CDR2 is YYNGEE. The CDR3 is CASSVMGEANYGYTF. The CDR3 nucleotides are TGTGCCAGCAGCGTAATGGGGGAAGCTAACTATGGCTACACCTTC.

The rearrangement joins TRBV20-1 to TRBJ1-4, with D tentatively TRBD1 (6 bases). The CDR3 contains 13 residues. Between the trimmed V and J ends, which lost 3 bases and 6 bases, there was a span of 11 bases. Germline V gene lookup returns CDR1 DFQATT and CDR2 SNEGSKA (reference sequence). As DNA, the CDR3 is TGCAGTGCTAGGCGGGGGCCGGATGAAAAACTGTTTTTT. This translates into CSARRGPDEKLFF.

The chain recombines TRBV7-9 with TRBJ1-6, with TRBD1 identical over 10 bases. The V gene end was trimmed by 5 bases and the J gene end by 3 bases; junction bases not matched to a gene: 4. From germline, CDR1 is SEHNR and CDR2 FQNEAQ (reference sequence). The CDR3 loop spans 16 amino acids. The CDR3 DNA follows: TGTGCCAGCAGCCTGAGGACAGGGGGCTATAATTCACCCCTCCACTTT. It yields the protein CASSLRTGGYNSPLHF.

The chain employs TRBV20-1 and TRBJ2-3; D possibly corresponds to TRBD2 (5 bases). In germline, CDR1 is DFQATT, CDR2 SNEGSKA (reference sequence). Trimming took 5 bases from V and 1 from J, leaving 10 bases between them. This CDR3 has 13 residues. CDR3 DNA sequence: TGCAGTGCTTGGACCGGGGGCACAGATACGCAGTATTTT. The encoded protein is CSAWTGGTDTQYF.

The V gene is TRBV9, the J gene TRBJ2-1, with TRBD1 matching over 7 bases. Germline loops: CDR1 SGDLS, CDR2 YYNGEE. The length of the CDR3 is 15 residues. V dropped 0 bases and J dropped 4; count of bases not matched to a gene: 4. CDR3 loop: CASSVEGAPYNEQFF. In DNA, the CDR3 is TGTGCCAGCAGCGTAGAGGGGGCCCCTTACAATGAGCAGTTCTTC.

This clonotype came up a few times. The chain couples TRBV12-5 to TRBJ1-2; D possibly corresponds to TRBD1 (5 bases). V was shortened by 1 base and J by 2 bases, with 17 bases between the two germline ends. CDR3 length: 17 residues. Germline V gene data show CDR1 as LGHNT and CDR2 as FRNRAP. The CDR3 DNA sequence: TGTGCTAGTGGTTTGGGTATAACAGGCCAAAAGAACTATGGCTACACCTTC. Translated, it gives CASGLGITGQKNYGYTF. The full variable domain, in which reference TRBV12-5 and TRBJ1-2 provide the parts outside the CDR3, is DARVTQTPRHKVTEMGQEVTMRCQPILGHNTVFWYRQTMMQGLELLAYFRNRAPLDDSGMPKDRFSAEMPDATLATLKIQPSEPRDSAVYFCASGLGITGQKNYGYTFGSGTRLTVV.

The table lists this clonotype with many counts. In nucleotides, the CDR3 is TGCAGTGCTACCCAAGCGACTAGTTTGGAGACCCAGTACTTC. Translation: CSATQATSLETQYF. V usage is TRBV20-1 and J usage is TRBJ2-5, with a tentative D call TRBD2 (6 bases). The CDR3 sequence is 14 residues long. CDR1 DFQATT and CDR2 SNEGSKA come from the germline V gene (reference sequence). The ends were cut back, 4 bases at V and 5 bases at J, with 17 bases in the middle.

The genes are TRBV7-2 and TRBJ2-1; D is uncertain. V lost 3 bases to trimming and J lost 6 bases, with 12 bases between them. Looked up from germline, CDR1 is SGHTA and CDR2 is FQGNSA. CDR3 length equals 14 residues. The CDR3 DNA reads TGTGCCAGCAGCTTCAGTCCACCAGCCAATGAGCAGTTCTTC. As protein: CASSFSPPANEQFF.

This clonotype was counted at least ten times. The chain joins TRBV6-1 to TRBJ1-2; perhaps TRBD1 as D (5 bases). This CDR3 has 13 residues. V was pared by 7 bases and J by 8 bases, with 17 bases between. Germline V gene data show CDR1 as MNHNS and CDR2 as SASEGT. CDR3 DNA sequence: TGTGCCAGCACCCCGGGGGATTTCAAAGGCTACACCTTC. Amino acids: CASTPGDFKGYTF.

The DNA for the CDR3 is TGTGCTAGTGATGACGGGACAGGGTCGGGCGCAGATACGCAGTATTTT. The encoded protein is CASDDGTGSGADTQYF. The rearrangement uses TRBV12-5 and TRBJ2-3, with TRBD1 identical over 9 bases. CDR1 and CDR2 from the germline V gene are LGHNT and FRNRAP. The CDR3 extends over 16 amino acids. The J segment lost 4 bases and the V segment lost 7 bases, leaving 12 bases of the junction unmatched.

This clonotype was seen a handful of times. The rearrangement joins TRBV19 to TRBJ2-5; 10 nucleotides agree with TRBD2. The length of the CDR3 is 15 residues. Germline CDR1 reads LNHDA; CDR2 reads SQIVND (reference sequence). Trimming took 5 bases from V and 4 from J; bases not matched to a gene: 7. CDR3 coding DNA: TGTGCCAGTAGTTTGGGACTAGCGAGGCGAGAGACCCAGTACTTC. Translating gives CASSLGLARRETQYF.

This clonotype was counted many times. The chain links TRBV20-1 to TRBJ2-2, with TRBD1 identical over 8 bases. The CDR3 spans 14 residues. The J segment lost 4 bases and the V segment lost 6 bases, leaving 7 bases of the junction unmatched. Germline CDR1 and CDR2: DFQATT and SNEGSKA (reference sequence). The CDR3 region has the DNA TGCAGTGCCAGCAGGGGGCTTGGCACCGGGGAGCTGTTTTTT. Translated, it gives CSASRGLGTGELFF.

This clonotype was counted ten times or more. The genes are TRBV20-1 and TRBJ1-1; D possibly corresponds to TRBD1 (6 bases). V lost 6 bases and J lost 4, with 24 bases in between. The CDR3 covers 16 residues. CDR1 DFQATT and CDR2 SNEGSKA come from the germline V gene (reference sequence). CDR3 DNA sequence: TGCAGTGCCCGGACAGAGAGAATGAACGGGGGCACTGAAGCTTTCTTT. This codes for CSARTERMNGGTEAFF.

V is TRBV27 and J is TRBJ2-3, with TRBD1 as a possible D gene (6 bases). The CDR3 consists of 13 residues. Trimming took off 10 bases at V and 1 base at J, with 12 bases between the two ends. Germline assignment: CDR1 MNHEY and CDR2 SMNVEV (reference sequence). CDR3 loop: CANQTGRTDTQYF. The CDR3 DNA is TGTGCCAACCAGACAGGACGCACAGATACGCAGTATTTT.

This chain links TRBV28 with TRBJ1-2; no firm D call. V was trimmed by 6 bases and J by 2 bases, leaving 13 bases between them. Germline CDR1 is MDHEN and CDR2 is SYDVKM. This CDR3 has 14 amino acids. CDR3 DNA sequence: TGTGCCAGCAGAATCCCGACAAGGAACTATGGCTACACCTTC. Protein product: CASRIPTRNYGYTF.

This clonotype was detected many times. The V call is TRBV2, the J call TRBJ2-5; 7 positions agree with TRBD1. The length of the CDR3 is 15 residues. With 8 bases clipped from V and 2 bases from J, the junction kept 11 bases outside the gene matches. The V gene's germline CDR1 is SNHLY and CDR2 FYNNEI. The CDR3 nucleotides are TGTGCCAGCGAAATCCTACAGGGGTTGCAAGAGACCCAGTACTTC. Its protein is CASEILQGLQETQYF.

The V and J genes are TRBV20-1 and TRBJ2-1; 7 positions agree with TRBD1. The CDR3 spans 11 residues. From germline, CDR1 is DFQATT and CDR2 SNEGSKA (reference sequence). CDR3 amino acids: CSLRQGNEQFF. CDR3 bases: TGCAGCCTGAGACAGGGCAATGAGCAGTTCTTC.